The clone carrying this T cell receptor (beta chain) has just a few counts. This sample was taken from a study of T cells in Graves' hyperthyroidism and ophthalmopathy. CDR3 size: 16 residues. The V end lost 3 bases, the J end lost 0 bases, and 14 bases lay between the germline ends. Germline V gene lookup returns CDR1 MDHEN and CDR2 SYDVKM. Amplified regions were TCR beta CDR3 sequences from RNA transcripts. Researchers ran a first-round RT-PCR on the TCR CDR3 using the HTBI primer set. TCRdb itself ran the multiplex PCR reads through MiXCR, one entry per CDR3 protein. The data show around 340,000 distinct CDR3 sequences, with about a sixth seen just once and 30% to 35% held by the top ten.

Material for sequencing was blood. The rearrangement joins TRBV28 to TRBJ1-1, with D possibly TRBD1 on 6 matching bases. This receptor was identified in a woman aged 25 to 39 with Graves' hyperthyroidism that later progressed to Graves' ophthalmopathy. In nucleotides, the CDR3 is TGTGCCAGCAGTTTTCGAATGGACAGATTGAACACTGAAGCTTTCTTT. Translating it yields CASSFRMDRLNTEAFF.